Presented here are 28 T cell receptor beta chains from one specimen sequenced in a study of blood T cell repertoires in COVID-19. Sequenced by immunoSEQ multiplex PCR; TCRdb stores in-frame clones only, minus some. The sample consists of 25,000 to 30,000 clones, 70% to 90% of them appearing once. Sequenced sample: peripheral blood. Receptors were obtained from a man between 65 and 85 years old with acute or convalescent COVID-19.

The chain uses TRBV11-3 and TRBJ2-6; the match to TRBD1 covers 10 bases. The CDR3 contains 19 residues. In germline, CDR1 is SGHNT, CDR2 YENEEA. J lost 0 bases, V lost 2 bases, and 7 bases had no gene match. The CDR3 DNA follows: TGTGCCAGCAGCTTAACTCCCCGGACAGGGGGCTCTGGGGCCAACGTCCTGACTTTC. Amino acid sequence: CASSLTPRTGGSGANVLTF.

In DNA, the CDR3 is TGTGCCAGCAGCTCCCCGGGGGGAAGAGAGACCCAGTACTTC. This gives the protein CASSSPGGRETQYF. The gene calls are TRBV7-2 and TRBJ2-5, with TRBD2 matching 7 bases. The CDR3 length is 14 residues. CDR1 and CDR2 from the germline V gene are SGHTA and FQGNSA. V shed 4 bases, J shed 4 bases, and the junction held 6 bases outside the gene matches.

The chain employs TRBV11-2 and TRBJ1-3; a weak D match, TRBD1 (5 bases). In germline, CDR1 is SGHAT, CDR2 FQNNGV. The CDR3 consists of 14 residues. V shed 2 bases and J shed 3 bases, with 8 bases lying between them. The DNA for the CDR3 is TGTGCCAGCAGCTTAACAGGCGGTGGAAACACCATATATTTT. It is translated as CASSLTGGGNTIYF.

This chain joins TRBV4-2 and TRBJ2-7; 10 bases are a match to TRBD1. This CDR3 has 14 residues. V gave up 4 bases and J gave up 4 bases; unmatched junction bases: 4. CDR1 and CDR2 (germline): LGHNA, YNFKEQ. CDR3 loop: CASSRDRGLYEQYF. DNA for the CDR3: TGTGCCAGCAGCCGTGACAGGGGGCTTTACGAGCAGTACTTC.

The CDR3 protein is CASSGLAGGRSETQYF. In DNA form, the CDR3 reads TGTGCCAGCAGCGGACTAGCGGGAGGGCGGTCAGAGACCCAGTACTTC. The chain joins TRBV9 to TRBJ2-5; 14 bases agree with TRBD2. V dropped 3 bases and J dropped 4; count of bases not matched to a gene: 5. This CDR3 is 16 amino acids long. Germline assignment: CDR1 SGDLS and CDR2 YYNGEE.

The chain carries TRBV19 and TRBJ1-4, with D tentatively TRBD1 (5 bases). Germline values: CDR1 LNHDA, CDR2 SQIVND (reference sequence). V lost 5 bases and J 10 bases, leaving 11 bases between the germline ends. The CDR3 runs to 12 residues. For the CDR3, the DNA is TGTGCCAGTAGTGACAGAACTGGAAAACTGTTTTTT. Amino acid sequence: CASSDRTGKLFF.

The J gene is TRBJ1-6, the V gene TRBV27; a possible D gene is TRBD1 (5 bases). Germline assignment: CDR1 MNHEY and CDR2 SMNVEV (reference sequence). The germline V and J ends were trimmed by 7 bases and 8 bases, with 15 bases remaining between them. The CDR3 contains 14 residues. This CDR3 reads CASKGTGLDSPLHF. Written as DNA, the CDR3 is TGTGCCAGCAAAGGCACAGGACTAGATTCACCCCTCCACTTT.

The chain carries TRBV19 and TRBJ2-3; possible D gene TRBD2, 6 bases. The length of the CDR3 is 13 residues. V gave up 3 bases and J gave up 6 bases, with 10 bases separating them. CDR1 is LNHDA and CDR2 is SQIVND in the germline V gene (reference sequence). The CDR3 region is CASSMWGEDTQYF. For the CDR3, the DNA is TGTGCCAGTAGTATGTGGGGGGAGGATACGCAGTATTTT.

J is TRBJ2-5 and V is TRBV7-2; D is perhaps TRBD2 (5 bases). This CDR3 is 12 amino acids long. CDR1 and CDR2 from the germline V gene are SGHTA and FQGNSA. The V end was cut by 8 bases, the J end by 2 bases, with 9 bases between. The CDR3 region is CASSRAQETQYF. In nucleotides, the CDR3 is TGTGCCAGCTCGAGGGCGCAAGAGACCCAGTACTTC.

The V gene is TRBV28, the J gene TRBJ2-2; 8 positions match TRBD1. The CDR3 totals 15 residues. Looked up from germline, CDR1 is MDHEN and CDR2 is SYDVKM. Trimming removed 6 bases from V and 2 bases from J; junction bases left unmatched: 5. CDR3 bases: TGTGCCAGCAGGTGGACAGGGAGAAACACCGGGGAGCTGTTTTTT. Encoded protein: CASRWTGRNTGELFF. The variable domain in full, completed from reference TRBV28 and TRBJ2-2, reads DVKVTQSSRYLVKRTGEKVFLECVQDMDHENMFWYRQDPGLGLRLIYFSYDVKMKEKGDIPEGYSVSREKKERFSLILESASTNQTSMYLCASRWTGRNTGELFFGEGSRLTVL.

The chain couples TRBV4-2 to TRBJ2-7; TRBD1 is a possible D gene (5 bases). Between the trimmed V and J ends, which lost 1 base and 6 bases, there was a span of 16 bases. Per the germline V gene, CDR1 is LGHNA and CDR2 is YNFKEQ. CDR3 size: 15 residues. The CDR3 loop reads CASSQAPRGMREQYF. The DNA of the CDR3 is TGTGCCAGCAGCCAAGCGCCTAGGGGAATGCGCGAGCAGTACTTC.

This rearrangement joins TRBV4-2 to TRBJ1-3, with 9 bases aligning to TRBD1. Trimming at V came to 4 bases and at J to 2 bases, leaving 12 bases not matched to a gene. CDR1 and CDR2 (germline): LGHNA, YNFKEQ. This CDR3 comprises 18 residues. DNA for the CDR3: TGTGCCAGCAGCCGACGGGGGACAGGGTTATCTGCTGGAAACACCATATATTTT. This gives the protein CASSRRGTGLSAGNTIYF.

The rearrangement uses TRBV7-2 and TRBJ1-2, with 7 bases identical to TRBD1. CDR1 SGHTA and CDR2 FQGNSA come from the germline V gene. The CDR3 contains 14 residues. J was trimmed by 1 base and V by 4 bases; bases with no gene match: 3. The CDR3 sequence: CASSYGTVNYGYTF. The DNA for the CDR3 is TGTGCCAGCAGCTACGGGACAGTTAACTATGGCTACACCTTC.

This sequence joins TRBV6-6 and TRBJ2-1; D might be TRBD2 (5 bases). Germline V gene data show CDR1 as MNHNY and CDR2 as SVGAGI (reference sequence). CDR3 length: 13 residues. The germline V and J ends were trimmed by 7 bases and 0 bases, with 7 bases remaining between them. CDR3 DNA: TGTGCCAGCAATGGAGGCTCCTACAATGAGCAGTTCTTC. Protein sequence: CASNGGSYNEQFF.

The chain employs TRBV7-9 and TRBJ2-1; 8 nucleotides line up with TRBD1. The CDR3 extends over 14 amino acids. J gave up 8 bases and V 6 bases, and 9 bases lay outside the gene matches. CDR1 is SEHNR and CDR2 is FQNEAQ in the germline V gene (reference sequence). DNA of the CDR3: TGTGCCAGCAGTTTCCGACAGGGGTTCGATGAGCAGTTCTTC. This gives the protein CASSFRQGFDEQFF.

This clone was seen just once. V is TRBV29-1 and J is TRBJ2-1; TRBD2 aligns across 9 bases. In germline, CDR1 is SQVTM, CDR2 ANQGSEA. CDR3 size: 14 residues. The ends lost 4 bases at V and 4 bases at J; junction bases unmatched: 5. The CDR3 DNA reads TGCAGCGTTGTTGATAGCGGGAGTTACAATGAGCAGTTCTTC. Translation gives CSVVDSGSYNEQFF.

This sequence joins TRBV30 and TRBJ2-1; 10 bases align to TRBD2. Germline V gene lookup returns CDR1 GTSNPN and CDR2 SVGIG (reference sequence). J lost 0 bases, V lost 4 bases, and 15 bases had no gene match. The CDR3 has 19 residues. Here the CDR3 DNA reads TGTGCCTGGAATAAAGTAGGGCTAGCGGGAGAGGGCTCCTACAATGAGCAGTTCTTC. Amino acid sequence: CAWNKVGLAGEGSYNEQFF.

The chain has TRBV4-3 and TRBJ2-3, with a weak D call TRBD2 (6 bases). This CDR3 has 16 residues. Trimming took 0 bases from V and 2 from J, leaving 12 bases between them. Germline CDR1 reads LGHNA; CDR2 reads YSLEER. CDR3 sequence: CASSQDSREYTDTQYF. The CDR3 DNA follows: TGCGCCAGCAGCCAAGACTCCCGGGAGTACACAGATACGCAGTATTTT.

This clone occurred once. V usage is TRBV7-2 and J usage is TRBJ1-2; 11 bases map to TRBD1. Trimming removed 5 bases from V and 5 bases from J; junction bases left unmatched: 7. The CDR3 consists of 15 residues. In germline, CDR1 is SGHTA, CDR2 FQGNSA. The CDR3 loop is CASSPRTGGRYGYTF. The CDR3 DNA follows: TGTGCCAGCAGCCCTCGGACAGGGGGCAGGTATGGCTACACCTTC.

The chain employs TRBV3-1 (or the pseudogene TRBV3-2) and TRBJ2-1; TRBD2 matches 11 bases. V lost 3 bases to trimming and J lost 4 bases; unmatched junction nucleotides: 5. Germline V gene lookup returns CDR1 LGHDT and CDR2 YNNKEL (reference sequence). The CDR3 has 16 residues. This CDR3 reads CASSQGPSGRYNEQFF. DNA for the CDR3: TGTGCCAGCAGCCAGGGACCTAGCGGGAGGTACAATGAGCAGTTCTTC.

The rearrangement joins TRBV3-1 (or the pseudogene TRBV3-2) to TRBJ1-3, with a weak D call TRBD1 (6 bases). The length of the CDR3 is 16 residues. V lost 4 bases, J lost 1 base, and 14 bases lay in between. Per germline, CDR1 LGHDT and CDR2 YNNKEL (reference sequence). This CDR3 is CASSRGTPSSGNTIYF. DNA of the CDR3: TGTGCCAGCAGCCGTGGGACACCGAGTTCTGGAAACACCATATATTTT.

The chain couples TRBV18 to TRBJ2-1; 12 bases are a match to TRBD2. This CDR3 is built from 18 residues. Germline CDR1 reads KGHSH; CDR2 reads LQKENI. The ends lost 3 bases at V and 4 bases at J; junction bases unmatched: 10. The CDR3 protein is CASSPGLAGQWIYNEQFF. The CDR3 coding sequence is TGTGCCAGCTCACCGGGACTAGCGGGCCAATGGATTTACAATGAGCAGTTCTTC.

The J gene is TRBJ1-1, the V gene TRBV19; TRBD1 matches 7 bases. V dropped 3 bases and J dropped 1; count of bases not matched to a gene: 5. The CDR3 is 15 amino acids. CDR1 LNHDA and CDR2 SQIVND come from the germline V gene (reference sequence). DNA for the CDR3: TGTGCCAGTAGTATCCGGACAGGCTGGAACACTGAAGCTTTCTTT. As protein: CASSIRTGWNTEAFF. Together with reference TRBV19 and TRBJ1-1, the CDR3 gives the full variable domain: DGGITQSPKYLFRKEGQNVTLSCEQNLNHDAMYWYRQDPGQGLRLIYYSQIVNDFQKGDIAEGYSVSREKKESFPLTVTSAQKNPTAFYLCASSIRTGWNTEAFFGQGTRLTVV.

This clone is a singleton in its sample. CDR3 sequence: CASSQERGNGYTF. The CDR3 DNA reads as TGCGCCAGCAGCCAAGAAAGAGGGAATGGCTACACCTTC. The chain employs TRBV4-3 and TRBJ1-2; no reliable D call. V was clipped by 0 bases and J by 6 bases, with 8 bases between them. Germline CDR1 and CDR2: LGHNA and YSLEER. The CDR3 is made up of 13 amino acids.

The chain links TRBV28 to TRBJ2-7, with a tentative D call TRBD2 (5 bases). From germline, CDR1 is MDHEN and CDR2 SYDVKM. V gave up 4 bases and J gave up 7 bases, with 20 bases separating them. The CDR3 contains 15 residues. The CDR3 loop reads CASSSPEEVGREQYF. The CDR3 DNA sequence: TGTGCCAGCAGTTCCCCGGAGGAGGTTGGTCGGGAGCAGTACTTC.

The gene calls are TRBV3-1 (or the pseudogene TRBV3-2) and TRBJ2-1; D possibly corresponds to TRBD2 (5 bases). V gave up 1 base and J gave up 9 bases, with 13 bases separating them. This CDR3 contains 14 residues. Germline V CDR1 and CDR2: LGHDT, YNNKEL (reference sequence). The CDR3 loop reads CASSQAKGVGEQFF. CDR3 nucleotides: TGTGCCAGCAGCCAAGCCAAGGGAGTGGGTGAGCAGTTCTTC.

The V and J genes are TRBV27 and TRBJ2-7; 13 bases match TRBD2. The CDR3 runs 14 residues. J was trimmed by 5 bases and V by 5 bases; bases with no gene match: 3. Germline CDR1 and CDR2: MNHEY and SMNVEV (reference sequence). The CDR3 nucleotides read TGTGCCAGCAGTACACTAGCGGGAGGGAACGAGCAGTACTTC. Its protein product is CASSTLAGGNEQYF.

The chain has TRBV3-1 (or the pseudogene TRBV3-2) and TRBJ1-4; D might be TRBD1 (5 bases). The germline gives CDR1 LGHDT, CDR2 YNNKEL (reference sequence). V was clipped by 5 bases and J by 6 bases, with 16 bases between them. CDR3 length: 15 residues. The CDR3 here is CASSFQTVLDEKLFF. In nucleotides, the CDR3 is TGTGCCAGCAGCTTCCAGACAGTGTTAGATGAAAAACTGTTTTTT.